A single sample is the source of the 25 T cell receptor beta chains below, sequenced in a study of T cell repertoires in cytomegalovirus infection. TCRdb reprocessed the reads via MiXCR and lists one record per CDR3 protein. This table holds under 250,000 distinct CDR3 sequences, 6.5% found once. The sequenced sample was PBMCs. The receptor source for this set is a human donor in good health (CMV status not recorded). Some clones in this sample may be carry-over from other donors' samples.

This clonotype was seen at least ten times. CDR3 sequence (DNA): TGTGCCAGCAGCTTAGGAAAGGGGGAGGCTAGCAATCAGCCCCAGCATTTT. As protein: CASSLGKGEASNQPQHF. V usage is TRBV7-2 and J usage is TRBJ1-5; possible D gene TRBD1, 6 bases. Looked up from germline, CDR1 is SGHTA and CDR2 is FQGNSA. The CDR3 runs 17 residues. V lost 1 base and J 0 bases, leaving 13 bases between the germline ends.

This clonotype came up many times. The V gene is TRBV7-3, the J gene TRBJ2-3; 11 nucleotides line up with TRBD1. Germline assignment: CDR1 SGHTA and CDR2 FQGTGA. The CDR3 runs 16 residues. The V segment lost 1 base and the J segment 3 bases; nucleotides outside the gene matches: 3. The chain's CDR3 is CASSLRGTGGTDTQYF. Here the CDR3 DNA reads TGTGCCAGCAGCTTAAGAGGGACAGGGGGAACAGATACGCAGTATTTT.

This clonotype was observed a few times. The CDR3, as DNA: TGTGCCTGGATGAGGTGGGGGAACACCGGGGAGCTGTTTTTT. It yields the protein CAWMRWGNTGELFF. The chain is built from TRBV30 and TRBJ2-2; D gene ambiguous. V dropped 4 bases and J dropped 1 base, with 10 bases sitting between them. Germline CDR1 reads GTSNPN; CDR2 reads SVGIG (reference sequence). There are 14 residues in the CDR3.

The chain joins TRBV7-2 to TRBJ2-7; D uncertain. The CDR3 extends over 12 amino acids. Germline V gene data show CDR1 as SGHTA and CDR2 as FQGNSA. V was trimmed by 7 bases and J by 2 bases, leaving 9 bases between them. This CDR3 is CASKEGAYEQYF. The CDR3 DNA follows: TGTGCCAGCAAAGAAGGAGCCTACGAGCAGTACTTC.

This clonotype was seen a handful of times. This chain's CDR3 is CASAHGGGSSYEQYF. DNA of the CDR3: TGTGCCAGCGCTCACGGAGGGGGAAGCTCCTACGAGCAGTACTTC. This sequence joins TRBV27 and TRBJ2-7; D is possibly TRBD1 or TRBD2 (6 bases each). V was trimmed by 8 bases and J by 0 bases, leaving 17 bases between them. The length of the CDR3 is 15 residues. Germline CDR1 is MNHEY and CDR2 is SMNVEV (reference sequence).

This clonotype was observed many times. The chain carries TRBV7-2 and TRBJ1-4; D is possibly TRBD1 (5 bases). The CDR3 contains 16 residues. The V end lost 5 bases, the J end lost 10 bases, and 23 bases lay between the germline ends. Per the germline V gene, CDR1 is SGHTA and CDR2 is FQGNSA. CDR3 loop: CASSLNQGQVGGKLFF. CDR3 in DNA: TGTGCCAGCAGCCTTAACCAGGGCCAGGTCGGAGGAAAACTGTTTTTT.

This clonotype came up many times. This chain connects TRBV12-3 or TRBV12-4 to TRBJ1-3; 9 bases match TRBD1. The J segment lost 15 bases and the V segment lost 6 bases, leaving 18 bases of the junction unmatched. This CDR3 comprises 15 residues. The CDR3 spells CASSPTGTGIQGGYF. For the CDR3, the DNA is TGTGCCAGCAGCCCGACCGGGACAGGGATCCAAGGGGGATATTTT.

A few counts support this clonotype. CDR3 region: CSVERGRGGYTF. For the CDR3, the DNA is TGCAGCGTTGAGCGGGGGCGAGGTGGCTACACCTTC. V usage is TRBV29-1 and J usage is TRBJ1-2; D is perhaps TRBD1 (6 bases). The V end lost 3 bases, the J end lost 7 bases, and 12 bases lay between the germline ends. The CDR3 spans 12 residues. Looked up from germline, CDR1 is SQVTM and CDR2 is ANQGSEA.

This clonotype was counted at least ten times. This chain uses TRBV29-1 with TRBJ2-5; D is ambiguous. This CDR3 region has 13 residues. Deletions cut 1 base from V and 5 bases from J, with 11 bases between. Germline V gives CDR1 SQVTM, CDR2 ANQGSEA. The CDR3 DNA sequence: TGCAGCGTTGAAGGAGGCTCGTACGAGACCCAGTACTTC. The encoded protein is CSVEGGSYETQYF.

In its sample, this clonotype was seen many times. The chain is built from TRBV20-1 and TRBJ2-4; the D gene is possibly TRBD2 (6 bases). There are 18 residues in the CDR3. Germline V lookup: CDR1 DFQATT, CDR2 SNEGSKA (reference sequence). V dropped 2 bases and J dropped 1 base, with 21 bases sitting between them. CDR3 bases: TGCAGTGCTAGAAAGGACTATTCTGATGGTCTGGCCAAAAACATTCAGTACTTC. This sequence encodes CSARKDYSDGLAKNIQYF.

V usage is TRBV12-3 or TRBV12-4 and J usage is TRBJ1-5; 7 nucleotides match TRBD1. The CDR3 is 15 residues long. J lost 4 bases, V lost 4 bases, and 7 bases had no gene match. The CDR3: CASSSRGDGNQPQHF. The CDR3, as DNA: TGTGCCAGCAGTTCCAGGGGGGACGGGAATCAGCCCCAGCATTTT.

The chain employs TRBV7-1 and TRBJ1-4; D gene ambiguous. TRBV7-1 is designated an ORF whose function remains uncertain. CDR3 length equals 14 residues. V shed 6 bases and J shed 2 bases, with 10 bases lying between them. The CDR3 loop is CASRPGATNEKLFF. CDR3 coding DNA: TGTGCCAGCAGACCCGGAGCGACTAATGAAAAACTGTTTTTT.

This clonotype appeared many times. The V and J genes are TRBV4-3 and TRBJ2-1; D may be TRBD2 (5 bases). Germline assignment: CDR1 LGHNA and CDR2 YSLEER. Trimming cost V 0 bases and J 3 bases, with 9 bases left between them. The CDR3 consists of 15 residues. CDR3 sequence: CASSQDLAGYNEQFF. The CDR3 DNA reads TGCGCCAGCAGCCAAGATTTGGCGGGCTACAATGAGCAGTTCTTC.

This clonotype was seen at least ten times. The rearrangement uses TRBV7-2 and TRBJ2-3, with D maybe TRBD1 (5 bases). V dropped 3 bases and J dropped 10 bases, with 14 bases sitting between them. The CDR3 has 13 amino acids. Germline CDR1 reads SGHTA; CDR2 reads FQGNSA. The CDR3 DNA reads TGTGCCAGCAGCTTCAAAACCTTAGGGGCGCAGTATTTT. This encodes CASSFKTLGAQYF.

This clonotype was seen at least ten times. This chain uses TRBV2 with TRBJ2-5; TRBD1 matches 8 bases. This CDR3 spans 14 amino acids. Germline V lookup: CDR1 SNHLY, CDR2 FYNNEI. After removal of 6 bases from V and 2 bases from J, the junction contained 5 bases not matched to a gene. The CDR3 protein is CASRGTGPQETQYF. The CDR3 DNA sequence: TGTGCCAGCAGGGGGACAGGACCTCAAGAGACCCAGTACTTC.

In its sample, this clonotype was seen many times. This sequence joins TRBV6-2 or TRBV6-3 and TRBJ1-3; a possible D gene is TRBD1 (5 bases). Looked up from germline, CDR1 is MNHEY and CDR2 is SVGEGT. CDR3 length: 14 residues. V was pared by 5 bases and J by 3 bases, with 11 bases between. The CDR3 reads CASSLGTDGNTIYF. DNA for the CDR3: TGTGCCAGCAGTCTTGGGACGGATGGAAACACCATATATTTT.

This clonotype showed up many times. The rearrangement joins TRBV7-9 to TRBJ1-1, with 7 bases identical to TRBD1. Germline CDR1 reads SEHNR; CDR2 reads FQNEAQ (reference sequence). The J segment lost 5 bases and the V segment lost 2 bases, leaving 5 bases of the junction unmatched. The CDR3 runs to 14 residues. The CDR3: CASSLPGQSTEAFF. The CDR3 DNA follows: TGTGCCAGCAGCTTACCGGGACAGTCGACTGAAGCTTTCTTT.

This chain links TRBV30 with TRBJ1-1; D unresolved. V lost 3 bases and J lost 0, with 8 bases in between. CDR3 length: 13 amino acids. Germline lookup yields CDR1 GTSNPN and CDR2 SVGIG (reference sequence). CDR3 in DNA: TGTGCCTGGAGGGAACTGGTGAACACTGAAGCTTTCTTT. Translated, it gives CAWRELVNTEAFF.

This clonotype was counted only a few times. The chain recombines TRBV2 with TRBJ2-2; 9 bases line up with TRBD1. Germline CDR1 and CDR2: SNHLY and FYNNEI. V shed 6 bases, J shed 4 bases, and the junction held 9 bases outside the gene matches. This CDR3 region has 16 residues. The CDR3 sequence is CASSRQGEVSTGELFF. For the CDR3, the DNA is TGTGCCAGCAGCCGACAGGGGGAAGTAAGCACCGGGGAGCTGTTTTTT.

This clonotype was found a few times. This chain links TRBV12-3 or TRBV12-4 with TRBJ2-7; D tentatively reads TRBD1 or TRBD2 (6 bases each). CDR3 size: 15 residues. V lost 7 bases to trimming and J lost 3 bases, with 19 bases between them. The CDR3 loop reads CASTRGKGGIYEQYF. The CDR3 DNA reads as TGTGCCAGCACGAGGGGAAAGGGGGGCATCTACGAGCAGTACTTC.

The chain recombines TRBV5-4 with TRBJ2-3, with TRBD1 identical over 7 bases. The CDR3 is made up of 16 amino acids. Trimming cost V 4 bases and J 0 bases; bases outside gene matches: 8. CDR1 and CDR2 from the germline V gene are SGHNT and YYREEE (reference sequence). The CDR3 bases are TGTGCCAGCAGCCCGGGACAGATCCTTAGCACAGATACGCAGTATTTT. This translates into CASSPGQILSTDTQYF.

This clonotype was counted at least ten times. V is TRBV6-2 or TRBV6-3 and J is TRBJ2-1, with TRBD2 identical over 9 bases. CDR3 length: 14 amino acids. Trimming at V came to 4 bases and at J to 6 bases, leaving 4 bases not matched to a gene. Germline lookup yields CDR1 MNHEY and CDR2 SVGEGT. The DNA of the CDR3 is TGTGCCAGCAGTTTCCTAGCGGGGAGCAATGAGCAGTTCTTC. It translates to CASSFLAGSNEQFF.

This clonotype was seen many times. CDR3 in amino acids: CASSQLTGTGGYEQYF. CDR3 DNA sequence: TGCGCCAGCAGTCAACTGACAGGGACAGGGGGCTACGAGCAGTACTTC. The chain links TRBV23-1 to TRBJ2-7; TRBD1 aligns across 11 bases. Being an ORF, TRBV23-1 has a function that is uncertain. There are 16 residues in the CDR3. Unmatched junction bases numbered 6, after V lost 2 bases and J lost 3 bases.

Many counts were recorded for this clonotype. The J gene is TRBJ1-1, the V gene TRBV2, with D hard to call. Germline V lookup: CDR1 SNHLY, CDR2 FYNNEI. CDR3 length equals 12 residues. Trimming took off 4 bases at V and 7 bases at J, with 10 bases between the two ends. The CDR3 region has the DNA TGTGCCAGCAGTGCCTACGGATTTGAAGCTTTCTTT. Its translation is CASSAYGFEAFF.

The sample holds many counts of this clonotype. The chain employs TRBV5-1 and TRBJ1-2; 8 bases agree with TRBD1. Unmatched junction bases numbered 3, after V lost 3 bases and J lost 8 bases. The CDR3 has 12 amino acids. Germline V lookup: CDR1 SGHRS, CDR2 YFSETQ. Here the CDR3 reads CASSSGQGGYTF. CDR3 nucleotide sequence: TGCGCCAGCAGCTCCGGACAGGGAGGCTACACCTTC.